This TCR beta chain was profiled in a study of cytomegalovirus exposure and HLA in healthy donors. General study results and limits: Relative to equally common others, HLA-associated TCR beta chains showed greater clonal expansion in a later analysis. Being productive about 87% or about 30% of the time was typical of most TCR beta V segments in an earlier analysis. What a later analysis showed was that several of the most significant clusters appeared linked to common viral pathogens.

As for this clone: The antigen remains undetermined.

Researchers ran the PCR with 60 Vbeta and 13 Jbeta primers. Here immunoSEQ multiplex PCR was the method, and the copy in TCRdb shows in-frame clones only, minus some. Seen here are under 90,000 clones, about 70% observed once, and the top ten hold around 7.6%. Trimming removed 3 bases from V and 0 bases from J; junction bases left unmatched: 5. Per the germline V gene, CDR1 is MDHEN and CDR2 is SYDVKM. This CDR3 region has 15 residues. The receptor was isolated from a man in his forties in good health and CMV-seropositive. V gene TRBV28 combines with J gene TRBJ2-7, with 7 bases lining up with TRBD2. Sequencing was done on a sample of PBMCs. The CDR3 DNA reads as TGTGCCAGCAGTTTGGGGGGGGAGGGCTCCTACGAGCAGTACTTC. Protein sequence: CASSLGGEGSYEQYF.